This TCR beta chain was captured in a study of T cells after yellow fever vaccination (dated by TCRdb to about 2019). In terms of the full investigation: The SMART-Seq v4 Ultra Low Input RNA kit was used to prepare libraries from fractions with low cell numbers. Two healthy male donors made up the cohort, one aged 18 to 30 years and the other aged 30 to 40 years. Bulk PBMC replicates and cell subsets were isolated from blood drawn at multiple timepoints before and after both primary and secondary immunization. To follow T-cell clones before and after primary and booster YFV17D yellow fever vaccination, bulk TCR alpha and beta repertoires were sequenced over time.

The intended sense of this specimen's treatment or condition label: live attenuated yellow fever vaccine strain. At each blood-draw timepoint, two biological replicates of bulk PBMCs were collected. A standard Ficoll-Paque protocol was used to isolate PBMCs from peripheral blood. TriZol was used to extract RNA from bulk PBMCs, CD4 and CD8 fractions, and dextramer-positive and dextramer-negative fractions. General study outcomes and caveats: Only a couple of donors were included in the study, so the extent to which the findings can be generalized is limited. Compared with the primary T-cell response, the secondary T-cell response was faster but weaker, reaching its peak on day 5 rather than on day 15. FACS-sorted repertoires could contain abundant contaminating clonotypes from the bulk population, so computational filtering was required. A small share of clonotypes occurred in both CD4 and CD8 compartments, likely arising from convergent recombination. After the booster, most clones that had expanded after primary vaccination were detected again (approximately 95% of CD4 and 70% to 90% of CD8), suggesting broad maintenance of memory.

Synthesis of TCR cDNA relied on 5'RACE template switching, a step that introduced a universal primer site along with unique molecular identifiers. cDNA synthesis was primed from both the TCR alpha and TCR beta constant segments. Library amplification involved two PCR steps, and the second step added sample barcodes and sequencing adapters. Sequencing of libraries was performed on Illumina HiSeq 2500 (2x100 bp) or NovaSeq (2x150 bp). The authors' analysis ran thus. MIGEC handled demultiplexing of reads and collapsing into UMI consensus sequences, while MiXCR performed V(D)J alignment. Clonotypes responding to the vaccine were identified with edgeR on replicate PBMC samples, with the criteria of FDR below 0.01 and a log2 fold change above 5 up to day 15. Each bulk clonotype received a CD4 or CD8 identity based on whether the sequenced CD4 or CD8 repertoire contained that clonotype at higher abundance. The public reads were reprocessed in TCRdb via fastp at Q25 and MiXCR, keeping in-frame beta chains. Rows are combined by CDR3 protein, so each entry shows the most common genes and DNA. For this entry, the V and J calls and clone size follow TCRdb and not the study's own pipeline. A total of 500,000 to 650,000 distinct CDR3 sequences appear in this sample, roughly a sixth of them only once. The top ten clonotypes cover 17% of the sample.

This clonotype was counted between two and nine times. Its recognized antigen is unknown. Base qualities are missing; no much larger clone stands one base away. Trimming takes 2 bases from V and 10 bases from J, and the germline ends sit 13 bases apart. Per the germline V gene, SGHDT is the CDR1 and YYEEEE is the CDR2. From its cysteine to its phenylalanine, the CDR3 spans 14 amino acids. The CDR3 DNA has 42 bases and is translated from base 1. This clonotype was obtained from a man aged 18 to 29 who received the YFV17D yellow fever vaccine. Material: PBMCs, obtained 5 days after the first yellow fever vaccination. Here the chain combines TRBV5-6 and TRBJ1-6, with an unclear D gene assignment. The DNA sequence reads TGTGCCAGCAGCTTCACGCCCTCCAACTCACCCCTCCACTTT. This sequence encodes CASSFTPSNSPLHF.